The clone carrying this T cell receptor (beta chain) showed up many times. Its antigen is unknown. The V end was cut by 6 bases, the J end by 9 bases, with 16 bases between. CDR1 SGHKS and CDR2 YYEKEE come from the germline V gene (reference sequence). The CDR3 length is 14 residues. Previously, flow cytometry had revealed CD8+CD57+ cell expansion in the patients chosen for sequencing. The data were taken from a study of CD8+CD57+ T cells in acquired aplastic anemia. Regarding the study as a whole: In common between the patients and the controls were around 29 CD8+ CDR3 sequences.

Genomic DNA provided the template from which TCR beta VDJ and CDR3 profiles were obtained. TCRdb reprocessed the reads via MiXCR and lists one record per CDR3 protein. This table holds a few hundred thousand distinct CDR3 sequences, almost 50% found once. This TCR was recovered from a human donor with aplastic anemia. The rearrangement uses TRBV5-5 and TRBJ1-6, with a tentative D call TRBD1 (6 bases). The source material was sorted CD4+, CD8+, or CD8+CD57+ T cells (not recorded which) from PBMCs. The CDR3 spells CASNLGEQGSPLHF. The CDR3 DNA reads as TGTGCCAGCAATCTGGGAGAACAGGGTTCACCCCTCCACTTT.